Following are 25 T cell receptor beta chains from one sample sequenced in a study of blood T cell repertoires in COVID-19. Sequenced by immunoSEQ multiplex PCR; TCRdb stores in-frame clones only, minus some. The sample has approximately 300,000 clones, 87% seen once. Sequencing used PBMCs or T cells enriched from blood (not recorded which). The receptors shown here come from a woman in her twenties or thirties who had recovered from COVID-19.

This clone was detected once. This sequence joins TRBV6-2 or TRBV6-3 and TRBJ1-2, with unresolved D. Germline V gene lookup returns CDR1 MNHEY and CDR2 SVGEGT. V was pared by 0 bases and J by 4 bases, with 6 bases between. The CDR3 covers 13 residues. The CDR3 DNA sequence: TGTGCCAGCAGTTACTCGTCCAGCTATGGCTACACCTTC. Encoded protein: CASSYSSSYGYTF.

The V gene is TRBV6-6, the J gene TRBJ1-1; TRBD1 is a possible D gene (5 bases). V lost 2 bases, J lost 4 bases, and 17 bases lay in between. This CDR3 contains 16 residues. Germline CDR1 and CDR2: MNHNY and SVGAGI (reference sequence). The CDR3 region is CASSYPGGGMVTEAFF. CDR3 nucleotides: TGTGCCAGCAGTTACCCCGGCGGGGGAATGGTCACTGAAGCTTTCTTT.

The V gene is TRBV29-1, the J gene TRBJ1-3; 10 nucleotides agree with TRBD1. Trimming removed 0 bases from V and 1 base from J; junction bases left unmatched: 6. The CDR3 has 17 amino acids. Germline loops: CDR1 SQVTM, CDR2 ANQGSEA. CDR3 residues: CSVEDPGQGRSGNTIYF. In DNA, the CDR3 is TGCAGCGTTGAAGATCCGGGACAGGGGCGATCTGGAAACACCATATATTTT.

This chain links TRBV9 with TRBJ1-2; the D gene is possibly TRBD1 (6 bases). This CDR3 has 14 amino acids. CDR1 and CDR2 from the germline V gene are SGDLS and YYNGEE. V was cut by 0 bases and J by 3 bases, with 9 bases left in between. The CDR3 sequence is CASSVGGLDYGYTF. The CDR3 nucleotides read TGTGCCAGCAGCGTAGGGGGGCTGGACTATGGCTACACCTTC.

This chain joins TRBV10-3 and TRBJ2-1, with 7 bases fitting TRBD1. CDR3 length equals 13 residues. J lost 5 bases, V lost 8 bases, and 6 bases had no gene match. Germline CDR1 and CDR2: ENHRY and SYGVKD. This CDR3 reads CAIAGGVHNEQFF. DNA of the CDR3: TGTGCCATCGCAGGGGGTGTCCACAATGAGCAGTTCTTC.

This chain joins TRBV5-1 and TRBJ1-2; 9 nucleotides line up with TRBD1. The CDR3 runs to 15 residues. Germline CDR1 is SGHRS and CDR2 is YFSETQ. V was clipped by 2 bases and J by 4 bases; unmatched bases: 6. The CDR3 is CASSFRPGQGYGYTF. CDR3 DNA sequence: TGCGCCAGCAGCTTTAGACCGGGACAGGGCTATGGCTACACCTTC.

V and J are TRBV3-1 (or the pseudogene TRBV3-2) and TRBJ1-5; TRBD1 aligns across 7 bases. In germline, CDR1 is LGHDT, CDR2 YNNKEL (reference sequence). The CDR3 contains 15 residues. V lost 4 bases to trimming and J lost 6 bases; unmatched junction nucleotides: 9. The CDR3 loop is CASSRTTGRGQPQHF. Here the CDR3 DNA reads TGTGCCAGCAGCCGAACGACAGGGCGCGGTCAGCCCCAGCATTTT.

A single count supports this clone. The chain is built from TRBV13 and TRBJ1-1; 7 bases are a match to TRBD1. The trim removed 5 bases at V and 6 bases at J, leaving 12 bases unmatched. Germline values: CDR1 PRHDT, CDR2 FYEKMQ (reference sequence). The CDR3 runs to 15 residues. The CDR3 loop is CASSRRTGGIPEAFF. The CDR3 DNA reads as TGTGCCAGCAGCCGACGGACAGGTGGGATCCCTGAAGCTTTCTTT.

V and J are TRBV19 and TRBJ1-1, with D perhaps matching TRBD1 (5 bases). Trimming cost V 6 bases and J 3 bases, with 11 bases left between them. CDR3 length: 13 residues. From germline, CDR1 is LNHDA and CDR2 SQIVND (reference sequence). The CDR3 is CASRRGGYTEAFF. The DNA for the CDR3 is TGTGCCAGTAGGCGGGGGGGGTACACTGAAGCTTTCTTT.

This chain links TRBV7-9 with TRBJ1-1; D ambiguous. Germline lookup yields CDR1 SEHNR and CDR2 FQNEAQ (reference sequence). V lost 8 bases and J lost 6, with 19 bases in between. This CDR3 comprises 14 residues. This chain's CDR3 is CASGKEVAIAEAFF. CDR3 bases: TGTGCCAGCGGAAAGGAGGTCGCTATAGCTGAAGCTTTCTTT.

The CDR3 DNA sequence: TGTGCCAGCAGTGAGGCTAGCGGGGGACCTAAGGGTACGCAGTATTTT. It translates to CASSEASGGPKGTQYF. This chain uses TRBV2 with TRBJ2-3; TRBD2 matches at 10 bases. The CDR3 totals 16 residues. CDR1 is SNHLY, CDR2 FYNNEI, per germline. V lost 3 bases and J lost 8; bases outside the gene matches: 11. The full variable domain, completed using reference TRBV2 and TRBJ2-3, is EPEVTQTPSHQVTQMGQEVILRCVPISNHLYFYWYRQILGQKVEFLVSFYNNEISEKSEIFDDQFSVERPDGSNFTLKIRSTKLEDSAMYFCASSEASGGPKGTQYFGPGTRLTVL.

J is TRBJ1-2 and V is TRBV30, with D hard to call. The length of the CDR3 is 16 residues. Deletions cut 4 bases from V and 0 bases from J, with 18 bases between. Germline CDR1 is GTSNPN and CDR2 is SVGIG (reference sequence). In DNA form, the CDR3 reads TGTGCCTGGACTACCGGGTGGACGGGATCTAACTATGGCTACACCTTC. Amino acids: CAWTTGWTGSNYGYTF.

The genes are TRBV2 and TRBJ1-6; the match to TRBD1 covers 7 bases. Trimming took 6 bases from V and 6 from J; bases not matched to a gene: 8. This CDR3 contains 15 residues. Germline CDR1 reads SNHLY; CDR2 reads FYNNEI. The CDR3 sequence: CASRERTGLNSPLHF. For the CDR3, the DNA is TGTGCCAGCAGGGAAAGGACAGGCCTTAATTCACCCCTCCACTTT. The variable domain in full, with the rest retrieved from reference TRBV2 and TRBJ1-6, is EPEVTQTPSHQVTQMGQEVILRCVPISNHLYFYWYRQILGQKVEFLVSFYNNEISEKSEIFDDQFSVERPDGSNFTLKIRSTKLEDSAMYFCASRERTGLNSPLHFGNGTRLTVT.

This clone showed up just once. The genes are TRBV2 and TRBJ2-2; perhaps TRBD2 as D (5 bases). Germline loops: CDR1 SNHLY, CDR2 FYNNEI. The CDR3 runs to 13 residues. The V and J ends lost 6 bases and 2 bases respectively, with 7 bases between them. The CDR3 nucleotides are TGTGCCAGCAGGGAGGACAACACCGGGGAGCTGTTTTTT. Its protein product is CASREDNTGELFF.

The genes are TRBV15 and TRBJ1-3; TRBD1 matches at 8 bases. The germline gives CDR1 LNHNV, CDR2 YYDKDF (reference sequence). CDR3 length: 16 amino acids. The V gene end was trimmed by 0 bases and the J gene end by 2 bases; junction bases not matched to a gene: 3. The CDR3 region has the DNA TGTGCCACCAGCAGAGATAGGACAGGGACTGGAAACACCATATATTTT. Translating gives CATSRDRTGTGNTIYF.

In its sample, this clone was seen once. This rearrangement joins TRBV5-1 to TRBJ1-2; D call uncertain. The germline gives CDR1 SGHRS, CDR2 YFSETQ. Trimming took 0 bases from V and 6 from J, leaving 3 bases between them. The CDR3 is made up of 11 amino acids. The CDR3 loop reads CASSLADGYTF. The CDR3 nucleotides read TGCGCCAGCAGCTTGGCAGATGGCTACACCTTC.

This clone was observed once. The chain links TRBV2 to TRBJ1-2; TRBD1 matches at 10 bases. CDR1 and CDR2 (germline): SNHLY, FYNNEI. Trimming took 3 bases from V and 4 from J; bases not matched to a gene: 5. The CDR3 is made up of 15 amino acids. The CDR3 loop is CASSEGQGWAYGYTF. The DNA for the CDR3 is TGTGCCAGCAGTGAGGGACAGGGGTGGGCCTATGGCTACACCTTC.

The V and J genes are TRBV6-5 and TRBJ1-2; TRBD1 matches 8 bases. CDR3 length equals 12 residues. V was pared by 11 bases and J by 7 bases, with 9 bases of the junction left unmatched. Germline V lookup: CDR1 MNHEY, CDR2 SVGAGI. DNA of the CDR3: TGTGCCGGTACCTCAGGGGGCTCTGGCTACACCTTC. Translation: CAGTSGGSGYTF.

The V gene is TRBV6-5, the J gene TRBJ2-7; 7 nucleotides line up with TRBD1. The ends lost 6 bases at V and 2 bases at J; junction bases unmatched: 10. This CDR3 is built from 15 residues. The V gene's germline CDR1 is MNHEY and CDR2 SVGAGI. The CDR3 region has the DNA TGTGCCAGCAGGATACAGGGGACCCAGACCTACGAGCAGTACTTC. Encoded protein: CASRIQGTQTYEQYF.

This sequence joins TRBV7-2 and TRBJ1-2, with D uncertain. With 5 bases removed from V and 0 bases from J, the gap between germline ends came to 22 bases. CDR1 SGHTA and CDR2 FQGNSA come from the germline V gene. This CDR3 is built from 18 residues. In DNA form, the CDR3 reads TGTGCCAGCAGCCTAGACGGGGTCTCCCCCGATCCTAACTATGGCTACACCTTC. Protein sequence: CASSLDGVSPDPNYGYTF. Variable domain in full (rest from reference TRBV7-2 and TRBJ1-2): GAGVSQSPSNKVTEKGKDVELRCDPISGHTALYWYRQSLGQGLEFLIYFQGNSAPDKSGLPSDRFSAERTGGSVSTLTIQRTQQEDSAVYLCASSLDGVSPDPNYGYTFGSGTRLTVV.

The CDR3 nucleotides are TGTGCCAGCATCCTTGACAGGACTAGCAATCAGCCCCAGCATTTT. This codes for CASILDRTSNQPQHF. V is TRBV2 and J is TRBJ1-5, with a possible D match to TRBD1 (6 bases). Germline CDR1 SNHLY, CDR2 FYNNEI. The germline V and J ends were trimmed by 7 bases and 0 bases, with 13 bases remaining between them. This CDR3 is 15 amino acids long.

The chain carries TRBV19 and TRBJ1-5; tentatively, D is TRBD1 (5 bases). The V gene lost 7 bases and the J gene lost 6 bases, with 25 bases spanning the gap. The germline V gene has CDR1 LNHDA and CDR2 SQIVND (reference sequence). This CDR3 contains 17 residues. The CDR3 here is CASTMGLMRRSGQPQHF. The CDR3 nucleotides are TGTGCCAGTACCATGGGACTAATGCGGCGATCTGGTCAGCCCCAGCATTTT.

This clone was counted only a few times. This chain connects TRBV18 to TRBJ1-1; perhaps TRBD1 as D (6 bases). V dropped 8 bases and J dropped 1 base, with 11 bases sitting between them. The CDR3 covers 13 residues. Germline CDR1 reads KGHSH; CDR2 reads LQKENI. The CDR3 loop is CASQDSRNTEAFF. CDR3 nucleotide sequence: TGTGCCAGCCAGGACAGCCGGAACACTGAAGCTTTCTTT. Drawing the rest from reference TRBV18 and TRBJ1-1, the complete variable domain is NAGVMQNPRHLVRRRGQEARLRCSPMKGHSHVYWYRQLPEEGLKFMVYLQKENIIDESGMPKERFSAEFPKEGPSILRIQQVVRGDSAAYFCASQDSRNTEAFFGQGTRLTVV.

This clone was seen once. V and J are TRBV5-4 and TRBJ1-6, with a possible D match to TRBD1 (5 bases). The germline gives CDR1 SGHNT, CDR2 YYREEE (reference sequence). The CDR3 contains 13 residues. V was pared by 4 bases and J by 9 bases, with 11 bases between. In nucleotides, the CDR3 is TGTGCCAGCAGCCCGACGGGGGGTTCACCCCTCCACTTT. Its translation is CASSPTGGSPLHF.

The rearrangement links TRBV4-1 to TRBJ2-3; 11 bases match TRBD2. The CDR3 is 15 residues long. Germline V gene data show CDR1 as MGHRA and CDR2 as YSYEKL. With V trimmed by 2 bases and J by 7 bases, 5 bases remained unmatched. CDR3 sequence reads: CASSQLAGGPNTQYF. CDR3 coding DNA: TGCGCCAGCAGCCAATTAGCGGGGGGGCCAAATACGCAGTATTTT.